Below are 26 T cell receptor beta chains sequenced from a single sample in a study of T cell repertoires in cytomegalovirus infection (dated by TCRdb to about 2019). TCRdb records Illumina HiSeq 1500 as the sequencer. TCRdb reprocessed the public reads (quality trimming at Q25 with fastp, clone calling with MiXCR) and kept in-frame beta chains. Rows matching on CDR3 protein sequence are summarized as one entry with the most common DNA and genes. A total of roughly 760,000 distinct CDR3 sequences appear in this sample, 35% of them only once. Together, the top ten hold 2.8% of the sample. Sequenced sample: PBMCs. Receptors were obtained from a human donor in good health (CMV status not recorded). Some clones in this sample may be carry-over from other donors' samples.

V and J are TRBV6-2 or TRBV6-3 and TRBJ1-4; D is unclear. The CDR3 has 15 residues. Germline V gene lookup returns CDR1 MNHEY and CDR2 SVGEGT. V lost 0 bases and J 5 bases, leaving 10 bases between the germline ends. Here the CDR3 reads CASSYSRLKNEKLFF. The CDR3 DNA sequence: TGTGCCAGCAGTTACTCGAGACTGAAGAATGAAAAACTGTTTTTT.

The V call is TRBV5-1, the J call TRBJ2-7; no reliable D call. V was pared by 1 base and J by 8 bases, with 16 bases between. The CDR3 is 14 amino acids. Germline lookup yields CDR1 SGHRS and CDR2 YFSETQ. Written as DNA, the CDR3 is TGCGCCAGCAGCTTGAGTCTTTCTGAGGATCAGCAGTACTTC. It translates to CASSLSLSEDQQYF.

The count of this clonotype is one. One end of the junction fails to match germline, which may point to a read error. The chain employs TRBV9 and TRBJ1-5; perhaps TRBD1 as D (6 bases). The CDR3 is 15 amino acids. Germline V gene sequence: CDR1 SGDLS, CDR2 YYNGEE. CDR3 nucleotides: TGTTCCAGCAGCGCCGACTTGGACAGTGCGAGGCCCCAGCATTTT. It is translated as CSSSADLDSARPQHF.

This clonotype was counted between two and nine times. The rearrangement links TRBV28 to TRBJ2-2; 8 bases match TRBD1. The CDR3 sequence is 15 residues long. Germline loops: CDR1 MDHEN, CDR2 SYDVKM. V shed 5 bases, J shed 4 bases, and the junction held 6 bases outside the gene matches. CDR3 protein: CASSRRDRSTGELFF. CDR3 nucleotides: TGTGCCAGCAGTCGACGGGACAGGAGCACCGGGGAGCTGTTTTTT.

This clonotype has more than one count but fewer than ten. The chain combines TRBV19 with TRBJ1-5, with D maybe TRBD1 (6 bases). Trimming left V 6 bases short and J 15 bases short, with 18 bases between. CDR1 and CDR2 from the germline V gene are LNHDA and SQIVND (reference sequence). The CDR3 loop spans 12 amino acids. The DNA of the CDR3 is TGTGCCAGTAGCCCAGTGGGGGGCCTTTTGCATTTT. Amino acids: CASSPVGGLLHF.

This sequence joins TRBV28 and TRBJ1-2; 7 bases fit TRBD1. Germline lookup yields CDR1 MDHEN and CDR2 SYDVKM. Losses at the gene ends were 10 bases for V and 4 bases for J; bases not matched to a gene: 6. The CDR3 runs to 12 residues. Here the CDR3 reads CATYAGGYGYTF. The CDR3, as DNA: TGTGCCACCTATGCAGGGGGCTATGGCTACACCTTC.

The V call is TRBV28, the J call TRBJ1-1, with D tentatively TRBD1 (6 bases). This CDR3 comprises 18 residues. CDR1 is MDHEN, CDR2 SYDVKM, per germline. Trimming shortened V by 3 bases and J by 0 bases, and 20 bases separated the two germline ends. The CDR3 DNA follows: TGTGCCAGCAGTTTGTTGGGGGCGGACTCAAACCTGAACACTGAAGCTTTCTTT. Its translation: CASSLLGADSNLNTEAFF. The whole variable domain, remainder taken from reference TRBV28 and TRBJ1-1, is DVKVTQSSRYLVKRTGEKVFLECVQDMDHENMFWYRQDPGLGLRLIYFSYDVKMKEKGDIPEGYSVSREKKERFSLILESASTNQTSMYLCASSLLGADSNLNTEAFFGQGTRLTVV.

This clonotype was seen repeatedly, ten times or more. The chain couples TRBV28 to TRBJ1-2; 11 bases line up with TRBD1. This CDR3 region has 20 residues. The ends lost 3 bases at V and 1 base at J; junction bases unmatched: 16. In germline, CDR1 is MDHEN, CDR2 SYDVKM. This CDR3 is CASSFRFPGTGGRNNYGYTF. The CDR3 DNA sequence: TGTGCCAGCAGTTTTCGATTTCCCGGGACAGGGGGTAGAAATAACTATGGCTACACCTTC.

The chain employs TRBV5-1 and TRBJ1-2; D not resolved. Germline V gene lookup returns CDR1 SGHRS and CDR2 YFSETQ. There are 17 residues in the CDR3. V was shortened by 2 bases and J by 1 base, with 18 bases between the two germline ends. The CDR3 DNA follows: TGCGCCAGCAGCTTTGACCAAGTAAGGCCCAATAACTATGGCTACACCTTC. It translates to CASSFDQVRPNNYGYTF. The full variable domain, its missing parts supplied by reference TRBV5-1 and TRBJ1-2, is KAGVTQTPRYLIKTRGQQVTLSCSPISGHRSVSWYQQTPGQGLQFLFEYFSETQRNKGNFPGRFSGRQFSNSRSEMNVSTLELGDSALYLCASSFDQVRPNNYGYTFGSGTRLTVV.

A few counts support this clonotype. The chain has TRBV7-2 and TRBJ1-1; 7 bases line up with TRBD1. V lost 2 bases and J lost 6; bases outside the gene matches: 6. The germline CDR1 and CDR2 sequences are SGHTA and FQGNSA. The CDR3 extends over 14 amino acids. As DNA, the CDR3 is TGTGCCAGCAGCTTATCCCCCGACAGGGCTGAAGCTTTCTTT. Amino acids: CASSLSPDRAEAFF.

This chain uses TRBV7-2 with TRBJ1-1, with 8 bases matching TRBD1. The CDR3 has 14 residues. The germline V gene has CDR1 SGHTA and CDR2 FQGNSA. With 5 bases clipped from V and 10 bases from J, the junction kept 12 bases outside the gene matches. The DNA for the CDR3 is TGTGCCAGCAGCGCAGCCGGGACAGGAGGGAGAGCTTTCTTT. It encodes CASSAAGTGGRAFF. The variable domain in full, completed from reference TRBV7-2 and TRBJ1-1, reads GAGVSQSPSNKVTEKGKDVELRCDPISGHTALYWYRQSLGQGLEFLIYFQGNSAPDKSGLPSDRFSAERTGGSVSTLTIQRTQQEDSAVYLCASSAAGTGGRAFFGQGTRLTVV.

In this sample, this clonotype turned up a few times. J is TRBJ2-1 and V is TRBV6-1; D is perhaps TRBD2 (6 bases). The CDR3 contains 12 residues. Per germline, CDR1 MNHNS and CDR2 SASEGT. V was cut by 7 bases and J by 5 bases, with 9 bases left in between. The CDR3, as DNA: TGTGCCAGCACGGGGGTAGACAATGAGCAGTTCTTC. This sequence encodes CASTGVDNEQFF.

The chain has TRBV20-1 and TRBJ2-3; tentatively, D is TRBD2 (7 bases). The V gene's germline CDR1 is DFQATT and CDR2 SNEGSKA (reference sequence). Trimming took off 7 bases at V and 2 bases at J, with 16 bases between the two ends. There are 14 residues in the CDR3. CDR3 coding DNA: TGCAGTGGTATCGGGGGGCGATACACAGATACGCAGTATTTT. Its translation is CSGIGGRYTDTQYF.

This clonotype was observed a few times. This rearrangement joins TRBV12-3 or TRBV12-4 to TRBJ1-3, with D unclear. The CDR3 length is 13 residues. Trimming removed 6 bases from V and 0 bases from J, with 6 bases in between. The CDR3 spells CASSRASGNTIYF. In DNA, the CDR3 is TGTGCCAGCAGCCGGGCCTCTGGAAACACCATATATTTT.

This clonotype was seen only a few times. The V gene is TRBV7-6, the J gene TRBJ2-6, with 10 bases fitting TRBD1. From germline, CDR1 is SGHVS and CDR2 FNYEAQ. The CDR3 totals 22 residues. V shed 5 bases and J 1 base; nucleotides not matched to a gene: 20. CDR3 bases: TGTGCCAGCAGCCTTAAAGCTCTACTCCCGGGACAGGGGAGTTCTGGGGCCAACGTCCTGACTTTC. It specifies CASSLKALLPGQGSSGANVLTF. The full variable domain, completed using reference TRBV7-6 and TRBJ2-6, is GAGVSQSPRYKVTKRGQDVALRCDPISGHVSLYWYRQALGQGPEFLTYFNYEAQQDKSGLPNDRFSAERPEGSISTLTIQRTEQRDSAMYRCASSLKALLPGQGSSGANVLTFGAGSRLTVL.

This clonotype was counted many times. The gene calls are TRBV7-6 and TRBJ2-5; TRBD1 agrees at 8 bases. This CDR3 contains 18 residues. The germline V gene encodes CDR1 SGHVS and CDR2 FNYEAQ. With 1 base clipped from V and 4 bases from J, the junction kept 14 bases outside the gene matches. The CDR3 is CASSLEFSSEQGGETQYF. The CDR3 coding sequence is TGTGCCAGCAGCTTAGAGTTCTCCTCTGAACAGGGGGGAGAGACCCAGTACTTC. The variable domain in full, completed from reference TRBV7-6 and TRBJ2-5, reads GAGVSQSPRYKVTKRGQDVALRCDPISGHVSLYWYRQALGQGPEFLTYFNYEAQQDKSGLPNDRFSAERPEGSISTLTIQRTEQRDSAMYRCASSLEFSSEQGGETQYFGPGTRLLVL.

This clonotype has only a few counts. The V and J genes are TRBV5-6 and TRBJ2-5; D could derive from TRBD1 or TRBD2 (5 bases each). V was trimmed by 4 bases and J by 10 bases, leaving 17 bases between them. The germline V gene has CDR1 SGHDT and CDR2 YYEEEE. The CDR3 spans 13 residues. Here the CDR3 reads CASSTRDGMIQYF. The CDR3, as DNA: TGTGCCAGCAGCACCCGGGACGGAATGATCCAGTACTTC.

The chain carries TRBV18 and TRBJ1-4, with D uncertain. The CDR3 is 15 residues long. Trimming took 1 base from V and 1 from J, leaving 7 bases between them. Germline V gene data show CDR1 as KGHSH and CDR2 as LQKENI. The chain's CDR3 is CASSPRNRTNEKLFF. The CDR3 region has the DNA TGTGCCAGCTCACCACGAAACAGAACTAATGAAAAACTGTTTTTT.

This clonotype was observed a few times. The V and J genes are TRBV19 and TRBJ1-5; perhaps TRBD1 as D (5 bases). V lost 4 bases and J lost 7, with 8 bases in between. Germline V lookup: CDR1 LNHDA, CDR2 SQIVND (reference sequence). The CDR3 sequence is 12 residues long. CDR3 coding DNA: TGTGCCAGTAGTACGAGGGGCCAGCCCCAGCATTTT. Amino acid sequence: CASSTRGQPQHF.

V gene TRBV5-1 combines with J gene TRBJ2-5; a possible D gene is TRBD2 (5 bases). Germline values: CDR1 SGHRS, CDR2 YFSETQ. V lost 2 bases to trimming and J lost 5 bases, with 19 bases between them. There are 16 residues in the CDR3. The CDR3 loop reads CASSFGDYPQVETQYF. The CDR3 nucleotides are TGCGCCAGCAGCTTCGGCGACTACCCGCAAGTGGAGACCCAGTACTTC.

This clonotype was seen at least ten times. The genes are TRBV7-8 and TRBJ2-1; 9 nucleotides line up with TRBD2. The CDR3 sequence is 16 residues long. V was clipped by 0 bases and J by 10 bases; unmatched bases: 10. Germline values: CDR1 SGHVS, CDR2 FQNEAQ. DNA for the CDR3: TGTGCCAGCAGCTTAGCAGCTAGCGGGGTGCTTACGGAGCAGTTCTTC. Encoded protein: CASSLAASGVLTEQFF.

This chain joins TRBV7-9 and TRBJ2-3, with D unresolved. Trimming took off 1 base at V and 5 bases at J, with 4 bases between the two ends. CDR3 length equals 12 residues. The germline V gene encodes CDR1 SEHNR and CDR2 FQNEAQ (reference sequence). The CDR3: CASSLELDTQYF. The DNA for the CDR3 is TGTGCCAGCAGCTTAGAATTAGATACGCAGTATTTT.

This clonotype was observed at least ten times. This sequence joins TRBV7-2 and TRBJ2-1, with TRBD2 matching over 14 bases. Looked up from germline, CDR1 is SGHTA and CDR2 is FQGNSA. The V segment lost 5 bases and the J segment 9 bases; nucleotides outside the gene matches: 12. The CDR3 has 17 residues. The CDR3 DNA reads TGTGCCAGCAGCGGAAGACTAGCGGGAGGGACTACAGGTGAGCAGTTCTTC. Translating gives CASSGRLAGGTTGEQFF.

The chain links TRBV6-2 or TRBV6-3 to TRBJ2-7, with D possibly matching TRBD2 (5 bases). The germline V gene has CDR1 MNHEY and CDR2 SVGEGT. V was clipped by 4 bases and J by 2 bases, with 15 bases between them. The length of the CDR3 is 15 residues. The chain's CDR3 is CASSSLGALPYEQYF. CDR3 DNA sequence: TGTGCCAGCAGTTCCTTGGGAGCCCTTCCCTACGAGCAGTACTTC.

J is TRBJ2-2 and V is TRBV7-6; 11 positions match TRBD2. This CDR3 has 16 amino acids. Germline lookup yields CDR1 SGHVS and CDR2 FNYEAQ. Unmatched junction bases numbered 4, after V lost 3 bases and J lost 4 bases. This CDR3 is CASSLGTSGTTGELFF. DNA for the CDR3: TGTGCCAGCAGCTTGGGGACTAGCGGTACCACCGGGGAGCTGTTTTTT.

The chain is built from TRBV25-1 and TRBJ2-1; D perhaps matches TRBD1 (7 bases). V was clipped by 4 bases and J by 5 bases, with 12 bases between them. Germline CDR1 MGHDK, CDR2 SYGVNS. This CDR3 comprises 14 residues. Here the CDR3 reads CASSVPGGNNEQFF. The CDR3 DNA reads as TGTGCCAGCAGTGTCCCAGGGGGGAACAATGAGCAGTTCTTC.